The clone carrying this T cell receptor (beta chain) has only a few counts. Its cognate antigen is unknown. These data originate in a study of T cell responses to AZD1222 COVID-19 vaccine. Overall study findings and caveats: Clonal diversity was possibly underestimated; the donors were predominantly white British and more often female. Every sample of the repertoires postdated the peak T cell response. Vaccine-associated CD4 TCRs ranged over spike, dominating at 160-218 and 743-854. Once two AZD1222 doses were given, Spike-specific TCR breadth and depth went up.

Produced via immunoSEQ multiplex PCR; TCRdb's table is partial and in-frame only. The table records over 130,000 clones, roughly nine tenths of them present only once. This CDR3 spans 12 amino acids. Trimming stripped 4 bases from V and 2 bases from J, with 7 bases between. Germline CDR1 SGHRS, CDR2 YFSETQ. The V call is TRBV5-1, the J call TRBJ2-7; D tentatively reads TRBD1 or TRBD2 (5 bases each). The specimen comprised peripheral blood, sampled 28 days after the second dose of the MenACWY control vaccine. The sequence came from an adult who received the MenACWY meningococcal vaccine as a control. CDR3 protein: CASSQGAYEQYF. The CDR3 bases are TGCGCCAGCAGCCAGGGAGCCTACGAGCAGTACTTC.